These 24 T cell receptor beta chains came from one sample sequenced in a study of shared clonotypes between healthy human individuals. Measured with immunoSEQ multiplex PCR; TCRdb has only the in-frame clones, and not every one. The sample yields 450,000 to 600,000 clones, around three quarters seen once. Sequenced input: PBMCs. The origin of the receptors is a middle-aged woman in good health. Some clones in this sample may be carry-over from other donors' samples.

This clone occurred once. The J gene is TRBJ2-5, the V gene TRBV30; D may be TRBD2 (5 bases). CDR1 GTSNPN and CDR2 SVGIG come from the germline V gene (reference sequence). The CDR3 totals 16 residues. Trimming left V 3 bases short and J 5 bases short, with 22 bases between. CDR3 amino acids: CAWSRLGERSGETQYF. CDR3 nucleotide sequence: TGTGCCTGGAGCCGCCTCGGGGAGCGGTCGGGGGAGACCCAGTACTTC.

CDR3 sequence (DNA): TGTGCCAGCTCACCACTATCAGGGGTAGCAGGAAACACCATATATTTT. Translated: CASSPLSGVAGNTIYF. The rearrangement links TRBV18 to TRBJ1-3; tentatively, D is TRBD1 (6 bases). The CDR3 length is 16 residues. Germline V lookup: CDR1 KGHSH, CDR2 LQKENI. V dropped 1 base and J dropped 4 bases, with 14 bases sitting between them.

The chain uses TRBV6-1 and TRBJ2-3, with 11 bases identical to TRBD2. The CDR3 length is 14 residues. V lost 9 bases, J lost 6 bases, and 8 bases stayed unmatched. Germline V gene data show CDR1 as MNHNS and CDR2 as SASEGT. CDR3 amino acids: CASTPGLAVDTQYF. Here the CDR3 DNA reads TGTGCCAGTACTCCGGGACTAGCGGTTGATACGCAGTATTTT.

The CDR3 DNA sequence: TGTGCCAGCTCACCCCGGATAGGGGACGAGCAGTACTTC. Amino acids: CASSPRIGDEQYF. V is TRBV18 and J is TRBJ2-7; the D gene is possibly TRBD1 (5 bases). Germline values: CDR1 KGHSH, CDR2 LQKENI. V was clipped by 3 bases and J by 5 bases, with 11 bases between them. The CDR3 is made up of 13 amino acids.

This clone was picked up one time. V and J are TRBV5-5 and TRBJ1-1, with D hard to call. The CDR3 sequence is 13 residues long. Trimming left V 2 bases short and J 4 bases short, with 9 bases between. Germline CDR1 is SGHKS and CDR2 is YYEKEE (reference sequence). In DNA, the CDR3 is TGTGCCAGCAGCTTAGGAGTCGGCACTGAAGCTTTCTTT. It is translated as CASSLGVGTEAFF.

The rearrangement uses TRBV2 and TRBJ1-1, with a tentative D call TRBD1 (6 bases). Trimming removed 7 bases from V and 5 bases from J, with 17 bases in between. CDR3 length equals 14 residues. In germline, CDR1 is SNHLY, CDR2 FYNNEI. The CDR3, as DNA: TGTGCCAGCATGACGGGGGGCGCGAGGACTGAAGCTTTCTTT. Residues: CASMTGGARTEAFF.

On this clone itself: Given a much more abundant clone one base away, this may be a read error. CDR3 in DNA: TGTGCCAGCAGAAGACCTGTTCTCGAGGTCCATGGCTACACCTTC. This codes for CASRRPVLEVHGYTF. The chain is built from TRBV28 and TRBJ1-2, with D unresolved. Trimming left V 6 bases short and J 6 bases short, with 20 bases between. This CDR3 is built from 15 residues. Germline CDR1 MDHEN, CDR2 SYDVKM.

The chain links TRBV9 to TRBJ2-3; D is unresolved. Trimming cost V 0 bases and J 0 bases, with 8 bases left between them. CDR1 SGDLS and CDR2 YYNGEE come from the germline V gene. The CDR3 sequence is 15 residues long. The chain's CDR3 is CASSVGGVSTDTQYF. CDR3 nucleotide sequence: TGTGCCAGCAGCGTAGGGGGTGTTAGCACAGATACGCAGTATTTT.

The chain recombines TRBV19 with TRBJ2-1; TRBD2 matches at 12 bases. V shed 3 bases, J shed 10 bases, and the junction held 10 bases outside the gene matches. The length of the CDR3 is 16 residues. CDR1 LNHDA and CDR2 SQIVND come from the germline V gene (reference sequence). This CDR3 reads CASSMWGLAGGKEQFF. CDR3 nucleotide sequence: TGTGCCAGTAGTATGTGGGGGCTAGCGGGAGGGAAGGAGCAGTTCTTC.

A single count supports this clone. The rearrangement uses TRBV30 and TRBJ2-7; D possibly corresponds to TRBD2 (6 bases). With 0 bases removed from V and 2 bases from J, the gap between germline ends came to 17 bases. The germline V gene has CDR1 GTSNPN and CDR2 SVGIG (reference sequence). This CDR3 comprises 16 residues. The CDR3 DNA sequence: TGTGCCTGGAGTGTAGGTTCAGGGAGGCAGACCTACGAGCAGTACTTC. Translation gives CAWSVGSGRQTYEQYF.

The chain combines TRBV27 with TRBJ2-5; 7 bases map to TRBD2. This CDR3 has 15 amino acids. V shed 2 bases and J 5 bases; nucleotides not matched to a gene: 8. Germline V gene lookup returns CDR1 MNHEY and CDR2 SMNVEV (reference sequence). CDR3 sequence: CASSLGGRAFETQYF. The CDR3 DNA reads TGTGCCAGCAGTTTAGGGGGGAGGGCCTTCGAGACCCAGTACTTC.

This clone was recorded a few times. V usage is TRBV7-2 and J usage is TRBJ1-1, with D uncertain. Trimming left V 5 bases short and J 5 bases short, with 6 bases between. The CDR3 totals 11 residues. Germline CDR1 SGHTA, CDR2 FQGNSA. The CDR3 is CASSLYTEAFF. CDR3 bases: TGTGCCAGCAGCCTGTATACTGAAGCTTTCTTT.

This chain uses TRBV9 with TRBJ2-1, with TRBD1 identical over 7 bases. Trimming removed 2 bases from V and 7 bases from J; junction bases left unmatched: 9. Germline CDR1 is SGDLS and CDR2 is YYNGEE. This CDR3 contains 15 residues. The CDR3 region is CASSVTGTVGNEQFF. CDR3 bases: TGTGCCAGCAGCGTGACCGGGACAGTTGGGAATGAGCAGTTCTTC. The whole variable domain, filled in from reference TRBV9 and TRBJ2-1, reads DSGVTQTPKHLITATGQRVTLRCSPRSGDLSVYWYQQSLDQGLQFLIQYYNGEERAKGNILERFSAQQFPDLHSELNLSSLELGDSALYFCASSVTGTVGNEQFFGPGTRLTVL.

The rearrangement uses TRBV7-9 and TRBJ2-5, with D hard to call. V was shortened by 1 base and J by 2 bases, with 11 bases between the two germline ends. CDR1 and CDR2 (germline): SEHNR, FQNEAQ (reference sequence). This CDR3 spans 15 amino acids. CDR3 DNA sequence: TGTGCCAGCAGCTTAGTTGACCTACTACAAGAGACCCAGTACTTC. Its translation is CASSLVDLLQETQYF.

V and J are TRBV19 and TRBJ2-5; 9 nucleotides align to TRBD2. CDR3 length equals 15 residues. V dropped 3 bases and J dropped 5; count of bases not matched to a gene: 7. CDR1 is LNHDA, CDR2 SQIVND, per germline (reference sequence). CDR3 region: CASSIVAGAGETQYF. The CDR3 coding sequence is TGTGCCAGTAGTATCGTAGCGGGAGCTGGGGAGACCCAGTACTTC.

This clone was observed a few times. The chain combines TRBV29-1 with TRBJ2-7; D unresolved. V was trimmed by 7 bases and J by 3 bases, leaving 16 bases between them. CDR3 length: 13 residues. The germline gives CDR1 SQVTM, CDR2 ANQGSEA. CDR3 DNA: TGCAGCGCCACCAGCGACACAAACTACGAGCAGTACTTC. Protein product: CSATSDTNYEQYF.

The V and J genes are TRBV15 and TRBJ2-7; D is uncertain. CDR3 length: 15 residues. V gave up 0 bases and J gave up 3 bases, with 12 bases separating them. CDR1 is LNHNV and CDR2 is YYDKDF in the germline V gene (reference sequence). The CDR3 nucleotides are TGTGCCACCAGCAGAGATCCTATCTTGGGCTACGAGCAGTACTTC. Translation gives CATSRDPILGYEQYF. Looking up the rest from reference TRBV15 and TRBJ2-7 gives the full variable domain: DAMVIQNPRYQVTQFGKPVTLSCSQTLNHNVMYWYQQKSSQAPKLLFHYYDKDFNNEADTPDNFQSRRPNTSFCFLDIRSPGLGDTAMYLCATSRDPILGYEQYFGPGTRLTVT.

The genes are TRBV2 and TRBJ1-5, with 8 nucleotides matching TRBD1. This CDR3 has 13 amino acids. V was clipped by 6 bases and J by 4 bases; unmatched bases: 2. The germline V gene encodes CDR1 SNHLY and CDR2 FYNNEI. The CDR3 DNA is TGTGCCAGCAGGGGACAGGTGAATCAGCCCCAGCATTTT. Translating it yields CASRGQVNQPQHF.

The genes are TRBV18 and TRBJ2-5; a possible D gene is TRBD2 (6 bases). Germline values: CDR1 KGHSH, CDR2 LQKENI. The CDR3 consists of 16 residues. V shed 5 bases and J shed 4 bases, with 20 bases lying between them. CDR3 sequence (DNA): TGTGCCAGCTCAACGGGACTTCTCCCAAGGCTAGAGACCCAGTACTTC. Translation gives CASSTGLLPRLETQYF.

This clone was observed a handful of times. Other DNA sequences within the sample encode an identical CDR3. This chain uses TRBV5-1 with TRBJ2-3; D is tentatively TRBD1 or TRBD2 (7 bases each). Germline lookup yields CDR1 SGHRS and CDR2 YFSETQ. The CDR3 is 14 amino acids. The V gene lost 3 bases and the J gene lost 5 bases, with 13 bases spanning the gap. CDR3 DNA: TGCGCCAGCAGCTCCCCAGGGGGGGAAGATACGCAGTATTTT. It codes for CASSSPGGEDTQYF.

The chain joins TRBV28 to TRBJ1-5, with D maybe TRBD1 (5 bases). Per germline, CDR1 MDHEN and CDR2 SYDVKM. V lost 7 bases and J lost 0, with 16 bases in between. The CDR3 is made up of 16 amino acids. CDR3 in amino acids: CASTLLGGYSNQPQHF. In DNA form, the CDR3 reads TGTGCCAGCACCCTCCTGGGGGGATATAGCAATCAGCCCCAGCATTTT.

V is TRBV9 and J is TRBJ2-1; 8 bases fit TRBD1. Germline CDR1 SGDLS, CDR2 YYNGEE. V shed 1 base and J 5 bases; nucleotides not matched to a gene: 8. The CDR3 is 16 amino acids. The CDR3 nucleotides read TGTGCCAGCAGCGTACTTGGGAGACAGGGGAACAATGAGCAGTTCTTC. It specifies CASSVLGRQGNNEQFF.

V and J are TRBV27 and TRBJ2-5; TRBD1 might be the D (5 bases). This CDR3 is built from 14 residues. CDR1 is MNHEY and CDR2 is SMNVEV in the germline V gene (reference sequence). Between the trimmed V and J ends, which lost 0 bases and 4 bases, there was a span of 9 bases. CDR3 DNA: TGTGCCAGCAGTTTATCGGTGGGGCCAGAGACCCAGTACTTC. This gives the protein CASSLSVGPETQYF.

The J gene is TRBJ2-3, the V gene TRBV18; 9 nucleotides agree with TRBD2. Germline V gives CDR1 KGHSH, CDR2 LQKENI. J gave up 0 bases and V 4 bases, and 11 bases lay outside the gene matches. The CDR3 extends over 18 amino acids. The CDR3 DNA follows: TGTGCCAGCTCACAACCGGGACTAGCAACAACTAGCACAGATACGCAGTATTTT. Translation: CASSQPGLATTSTDTQYF.